This entry describes one T cell receptor beta chain. These data come from a study of blood T cell repertoires in COVID-19. Across the study: There were acute and convalescent COVID-19 samples, and they came from the United States, Italy and Spain. Nucleic acid was either cDNA or gDNA, and it came from T cells, B-cell-depleted T cells, or PBMCs.

Authors' processing steps: Reference gene primers were amplified, and this amplification served to estimate nucleated cell counts. The table came from immunoSEQ multiplex PCR; TCRdb's copy has only in-frame clones and leaves some out. The V and J calls and clone size were taken over from that table, and D and trimming were inferred from the DNA. The table lists approximately 210,000 clones, more than 75% of them singletons. Germline V CDR1 and CDR2: SGDLS, YYNGEE. V lost 4 bases and J lost 1; bases outside the gene matches: 12. The CDR3 is 17 amino acids. The clonotype originates from a human donor in a cohort sampled during active COVID-19. The sample consisted of peripheral blood. The chain has TRBV9 and TRBJ2-5; 8 nucleotides match TRBD1. CDR3 amino acids: CASSPNPGTGPQETQYF. CDR3 sequence (DNA): TGTGCCAGCAGCCCCAACCCGGGGACAGGACCCCAAGAGACCCAGTACTTC.